This T cell receptor beta chain was captured by sequencing in a study of cytomegalovirus exposure and HLA in healthy donors (dated by TCRdb to about 2017). With respect to the entire study: According to an earlier analysis of several hundred of the donors, 200 million or so T cells yielded roughly 110 million unique TCR beta sequences and 276 Gb of sequence data. An early release that covered fewer than 800 HLA-typed donors contained around 300 gigabases of sequencing data and around 85 million unique TCR sequences. Among the roughly 380 genotyped donors, approximately 81% belonged to the genetic ancestry cluster associated with self-reported Caucasian donors. The study aimed to test whether signatures of past pathogen exposure could be identified by cataloging public T cell receptors. The study used immunosequencing to profile the T cell repertoires of 666 subjects and linked those repertoires to cytomegalovirus serostatus. Besides the first cohort of some 670 subjects, a separate validation cohort made up of 120 different subjects was used. To predict cytomegalovirus infection status, the study combined high-throughput TCR immunosequencing, statistical association of individual TCRs with disease status, and machine learning. A later analysis re-analyzed previously published TCR beta repertoires from several hundred donors and added high-resolution HLA genotyping to study TCR occurrence patterns. Rather than using new phenotypic data, the later analysis identified candidate immune exposures from TCR beta sequences and from how often those sequences occurred across donors. An earlier analysis of approximately 580 of the donors used high-throughput TCR beta sequencing to judge whether each TCR beta V gene segment behaved as functional or pseudogenic. Alongside the repertoire data, information on donor age, sex, ethnicity and CMV serostatus was compiled. In a later genetic analysis, genome-wide SNP genotypes for about 55% of the roughly 670 donors were used, and that subset was treated as a discovery cohort. All discovery cohort repertoires had been generated using a single sequencing platform. Class I and class II HLA loci were covered by the typing at four-digit resolution. The number of donors typed differed by locus, with roughly 629-640 for A, B, C, DRB1 and DQB1, about 500 for DQA1, approximately 570 for DPA1, and some 440 for DPB1. About five DR-DQ haplotypes were treated as single units for association and clustering because of strong linkage in the cohort. Among around 400 genotyped donors of the cohort, an average of approximately 240,000 unique TCR beta nucleotide sequences were sequenced per donor, 15% to 20% of them non-productive. The study at large found these results: A cluster of highly shared sequence variants was judged likely to represent a technical artifact of the sequencing pipeline. Most CMV-associated TCR beta chains appeared to be HLA-restricted in a later analysis, and the HLA associations seemed to be driven largely by CMV exposure. Strong co-occurrence of HLA alleles, especially DR and DQ, made assigning TCR associations to individual alleles difficult. Immune exposure information for the cohort was limited to CMV serostatus. At a false discovery rate of 0.05, a later analysis linked some 17,000 TCR beta sequences to specific HLA alleles. In a later genetic analysis, fewer N-insertions in productive TCRs were reported among donors in an Asian-associated ancestry cluster than the 666-donor mean. The study gave a list of 150 to 200 TCR beta chains associated with cytomegalovirus. Linkage disequilibrium might explain the correlated functional status among segregating V segments, but an unknown experimental factor could not be ruled out. Because some donors lacked HLA typing at each locus, the association tests relied only on the typed subset. Only TCR beta chains were sequenced in this cohort, and the absence of alpha or paired-chain data limited detectable features. Three of the identified cytomegalovirus-associated TCR beta chains were confirmed in vitro to be specific for cytomegalovirus antigens. The 87-base-pair reads could not distinguish some IMGT-functional V segments, including TRBV6-2 and TRBV6-3, so those segments were excluded. An earlier analysis of some 560 of the donors showed that most TCR beta V segments appeared in productive rearrangements either about 87% or about 30% of the time, which broadly matched IMGT annotations. According to a later analysis, parvovirus B19, influenza, CMV and Epstein-Barr virus appeared linked to several top co-occurrence clusters. In both the original and validation cohorts, the classifier was reported to diagnose cytomegalovirus status with high specificity and sensitivity. Sequencing depth was assumed to be roughly uniform across donors in the presence/absence analyses, though that assumption may not hold. A further reported finding was that TCR beta sequences accurately predicted the HLA-A and HLA-B alleles for most subjects in the first cohort. Because counts were too low, roughly 16 rarely observed V segments, including chromosome 9 orphons, were excluded from the earlier analysis of around 640 of the donors. According to a later analysis, TCR association rates differed among HLA loci, with DRB1 alleles showing the most associated TCRs and HLA-C alleles showing the fewest. While some public TCRs were present in many individuals, most TCR sequences turned up only very rarely across donors. Compared with equally common non-associated chains, HLA-associated TCR beta chains in a later analysis were more clonally expanded and had lower generation probabilities. The authors suggested that the approach could potentially be generalized to other disease states and immunological phenotypes. A later genetic analysis associated a missense DCLRE1C variant with V-gene and J-gene trimming of TCR beta chains, and an independent cohort replicated the association.

With regard to this clone: What antigen it recognizes has not been identified. Base qualities are not at hand, and no much larger clone is one base apart.

Library method: the immunoSEQ multiplex PCR assay. For the multiplex PCR, a mixture combining 60 forward primers for TCR Vbeta segments and 13 reverse primers for TCR Jbeta segments was used. A multiplex PCR assay on genomic DNA amplified the CDR3 region of rearranged TCR beta genes. On the Illumina HiSeq System, the amplified TCR beta libraries were sequenced as 87-base-pair reads. The study's own analysis went as follows. Across the 600 to 700 repertoires, a later analysis counted 75 million to 90 million unique TCR beta chains, some 11 million of which were shared by at least two donors. Raw reads were error-corrected and collapsed into unique sequences by a nearest-neighbor algorithm in which closely related sequences were merged to remove PCR and sequencing errors. V, D and J gene segments were assigned by aligning CDR3 sequences to IMGT reference sequences. Each retained sequence needed at least a six-nucleotide match to both a V gene segment and a J gene segment. A rearrangement counted as productive if the CDR3 had no stop codons and remained in frame with V and J, and every other rearrangement counted as non-productive. Following IMGT convention, CDR3 was defined as the stretch from the second conserved V-encoded cysteine up to the conserved J-encoded phenylalanine. The earlier analysis of a few hundred of the donors excluded any sequence lacking an unambiguous match to a single V gene segment. In an earlier analysis of 587 of the donors, V segments were called functional above 56.7% productive rearrangements and were called segregating when the between-donor standard deviation exceeded 5%. A statistical classification framework was built for diagnosing cytomegalovirus status from the catalog of TCR beta chain sequences. V and J gene assignment, in a later analysis, came from comparing TCR nucleotide sequences with IMGT/GENE-DB human TR gene sequences. A later analysis assigned CDR3 sequences and most-parsimonious VDJ recombination scenarios with the TCRdist pipeline. In a later analysis, every TCR beta chain was defined by the combination of its CDR3 amino acid sequence and its V-gene family, and reads without a unique V-gene family were dropped. As a way to deal with suspected cross-contamination and a sequencing artifact, a later analysis dropped roughly 600 nucleotide sequences that were highly shared and had low generation probability. A later analysis calculated a clonal expansion index for each public chain from normalized within-repertoire ranks of inferred template counts. In a later analysis, generation probabilities were computed using a VDJ recombination model fitted to out-of-frame rearrangements, and the results were checked against IGoR. In a later analysis, hypergeometric tests were used to score TCR-TCR, TCR-HLA and TCR-CMV co-occurrence, with a repertoire-size bias correction applied to TCR pairs. To estimate false discovery rates, a later analysis permuted the HLA or CMV assignments 20 times. A later analysis grouped co-occurring TCRs with DBSCAN, adding TCRdist sequence similarity when clustering within HLA-allele-positive subsets. Co-occurrence clustering excluded repertoires with fewer than 30,000 or more than 120,000 public chains, plus five with anomalous nucleotide sharing. TCRdb retrieved this table from immuneACCESS and kept in-frame rearrangements only. Not all clones are present; in checked studies, unresolved V genes account for under half, and no reason is known for the remainder. V, J and clone size are those of that table, while D and trimming were read from the DNA. For this sample there are approximately 160,000 clones; around 78% appear just once. The ten largest clones take up around 3.2% of the sample.

The cohort was made up of roughly 670 healthy bone marrow donors. At the time of sampling, every cohort member was nominally healthy, though immune exposures that went unrecorded were likely present. The donor tested CMV seropositive, placing the donor among the roughly 270 seropositive members of the cohort. A peripheral blood sample was provided by each donor, and peripheral blood mononuclear cells were used for TCR beta sequencing. The Qiagen DNeasy Blood Extraction Kit was used to extract genomic DNA from the blood cell samples. The CDR3 starts with the cysteine, ends with the phenylalanine, and has 15 residues. The only DNA kept is the CDR3, 45 bases in frame from the first base. Deletion took 4 bases off V and 5 bases off J, with a span of 15 bases between the germline ends. Per the germline V gene, LGHNA is the CDR1 and YNFKEQ is the CDR2.

The sequence is built from TRBV4-2 and TRBJ1-5; TRBD1 is a weak D gene call, 5 bases matching. This TCR came from a woman in her forties or fifties in good health and CMV-seropositive. Material: PBMCs. CDR3 loop: CASSLSTGVDQPQHF. The nucleotides read TGTGCCAGCAGCCTTTCGACGGGGGTCGATCAGCCCCAGCATTTT.